The sequence of this T cell receptor beta chain was determined in a study of blood T cells in healthy people across ages. Points from the study as a whole: Naive and antigen-experienced cells could not be conclusively compared, given unsorted PBMCs.

A second PCR of roughly 6 to 12 cycles used a sample-barcoded 5' primer and a J-beta primer mix. TCRdb used MiXCR to reprocess the 5' RACE reads, holding one entry per CDR3 protein. The sample holds 1 million or so distinct CDR3 sequences, roughly a quarter seen once. This clonotype was observed a handful of times. Its antigen is undetermined. The CDR3 runs to 14 residues. V gave up 1 base and J gave up 9 bases, with 13 bases separating them. Looked up from germline, CDR1 is SEHNR and CDR2 is FQNEAQ (reference sequence). These data were also filed under a second study, of T cells of mothers and their children. That work contributes: Using around 1.6 ug per 15 ul, all extracted RNA underwent cDNA synthesis. Each child gave approximately 3.2 million TCR beta CDR3 reads (each mother, over 9.5 million). Persistent microchimeric T cell clones were not found at ~100 per million sensitivity.

Sequenced: blood. The J gene is TRBJ2-4, the V gene TRBV7-9; the D gene is possibly TRBD1 (6 bases). The TCR comes from a girl under 10 years old in good health. The CDR3, as DNA: TGTGCCAGCAGCTTAGGTACAGGGCTAGTCATTCAGTACTTC. Its translation is CASSLGTGLVIQYF.